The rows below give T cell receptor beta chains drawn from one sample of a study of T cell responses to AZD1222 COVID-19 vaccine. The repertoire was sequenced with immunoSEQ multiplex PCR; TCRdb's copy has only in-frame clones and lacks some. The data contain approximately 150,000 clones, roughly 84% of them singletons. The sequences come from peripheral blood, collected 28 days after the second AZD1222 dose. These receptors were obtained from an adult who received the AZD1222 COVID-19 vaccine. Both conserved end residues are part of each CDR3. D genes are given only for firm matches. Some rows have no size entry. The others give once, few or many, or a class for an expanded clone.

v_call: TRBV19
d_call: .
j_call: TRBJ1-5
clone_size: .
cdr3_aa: CASSARGAQPQHF
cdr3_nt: TGTGCCAGTAGTGCAAGGGGGGCTCAGCCCCAGCATTTT

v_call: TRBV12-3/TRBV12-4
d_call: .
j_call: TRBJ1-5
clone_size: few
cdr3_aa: CASSLGVQPQHF
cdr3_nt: TGTGCCAGCAGTTTAGGAGTTCAGCCCCAGCATTTT

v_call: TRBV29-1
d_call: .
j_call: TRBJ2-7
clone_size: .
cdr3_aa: CSVAGWSGRRETYEQYF
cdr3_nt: TGCAGCGTTGCCGGGTGGTCAGGGCGGAGGGAGACCTACGAGCAGTACTTC

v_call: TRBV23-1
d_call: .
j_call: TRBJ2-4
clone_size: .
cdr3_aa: CASSQGAGIAKNIQYF
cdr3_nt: TGCGCCAGCAGTCAAGGCGCAGGGATAGCCAAAAACATTCAGTACTTC

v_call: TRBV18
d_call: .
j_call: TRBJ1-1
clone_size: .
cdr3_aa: CASSLRAGAEAFF
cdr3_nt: TGTGCCAGCTCACTCCGGGCCGGGGCTGAAGCTTTCTTT

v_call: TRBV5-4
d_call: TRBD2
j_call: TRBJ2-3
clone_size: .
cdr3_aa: CASSEKRELRDTQYF
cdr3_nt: TGTGCCAGCAGCGAGAAGCGGGAGCTGAGAGATACGCAGTATTTT

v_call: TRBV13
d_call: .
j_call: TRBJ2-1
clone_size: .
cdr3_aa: CASSHTSGEKLSSYNEQFF
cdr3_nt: TGTGCCAGCAGCCATACTTCGGGGGAGAAACTGAGCTCCTACAATGAGCAGTTCTTC

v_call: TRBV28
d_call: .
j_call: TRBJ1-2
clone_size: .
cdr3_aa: CASSLYRTFNYGYTF
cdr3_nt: TGTGCCAGCAGTTTATATAGGACCTTTAACTATGGCTACACCTTC

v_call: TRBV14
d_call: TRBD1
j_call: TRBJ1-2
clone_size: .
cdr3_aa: CASSQPGQGTNYGYTF
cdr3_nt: TGTGCCAGCAGCCAACCAGGACAGGGGACTAACTATGGCTACACCTTC

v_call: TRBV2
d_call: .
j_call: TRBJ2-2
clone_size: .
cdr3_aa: CASSSGPHAGELFF
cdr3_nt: TGTGCCAGCAGTAGCGGGCCTCACGCGGGGGAGCTGTTTTTT

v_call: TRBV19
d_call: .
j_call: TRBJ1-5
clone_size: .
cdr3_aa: CASSIGAGMNQPQHF
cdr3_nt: TGTGCCAGTAGTATAGGGGCAGGCATGAATCAGCCCCAGCATTTT

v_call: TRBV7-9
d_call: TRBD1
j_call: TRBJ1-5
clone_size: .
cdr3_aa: CASSPTGAPYSNQPQHF
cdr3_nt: TGTGCCAGCAGCCCCACAGGGGCGCCATATAGCAATCAGCCCCAGCATTTT

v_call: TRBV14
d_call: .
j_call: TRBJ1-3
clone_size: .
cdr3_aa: CASSPQGSSGNTIYF
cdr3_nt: TGTGCCAGCAGCCCCCAGGGTAGCTCTGGAAACACCATATATTTT

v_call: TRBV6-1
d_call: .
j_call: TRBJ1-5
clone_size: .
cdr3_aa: CASSDFGGPQPQHF
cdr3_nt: TGTGCCAGCAGTGATTTTGGAGGGCCTCAGCCCCAGCATTTT

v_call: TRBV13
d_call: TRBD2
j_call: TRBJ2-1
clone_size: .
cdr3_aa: CASSRRTSGRALGNEQFF
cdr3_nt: TGTGCCAGCAGCAGAAGGACTAGCGGGAGGGCCCTCGGCAATGAGCAGTTCTTC

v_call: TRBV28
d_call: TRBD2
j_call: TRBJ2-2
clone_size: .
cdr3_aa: CASIPGGGAGQTGELFF
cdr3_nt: TGTGCCAGCATCCCCGGTGGGGGAGCGGGGCAAACCGGGGAGCTGTTTTTT

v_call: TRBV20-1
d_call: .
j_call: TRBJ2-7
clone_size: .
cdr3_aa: CSARGSEQYF
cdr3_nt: TGCAGTGCTAGGGGATCAGAGCAGTACTTC

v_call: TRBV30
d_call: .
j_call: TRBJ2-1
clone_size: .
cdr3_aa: CAWKWGNSYNEQFF
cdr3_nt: TGTGCCTGGAAATGGGGGAACTCCTACAATGAGCAGTTCTTC

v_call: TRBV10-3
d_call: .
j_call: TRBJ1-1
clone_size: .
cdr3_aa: CAISERWDWGTEAFF
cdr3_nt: TGTGCCATCAGTGAGAGGTGGGATTGGGGCACTGAAGCTTTCTTT

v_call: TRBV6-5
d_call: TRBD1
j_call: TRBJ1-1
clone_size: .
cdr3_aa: CASSPPTGGSTEAFF
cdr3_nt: TGTGCCAGCAGTCCCCCGACAGGGGGGTCCACTGAAGCTTTCTTT

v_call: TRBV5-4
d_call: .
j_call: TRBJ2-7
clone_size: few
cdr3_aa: CASRGGGHEQYF
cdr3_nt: TGTGCCAGCAGAGGGGGGGGCCACGAGCAGTACTTC

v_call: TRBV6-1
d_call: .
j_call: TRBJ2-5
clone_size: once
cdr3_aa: CASSEFPGRQETQYF
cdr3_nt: TGTGCCAGCAGTGAGTTCCCAGGGCGACAAGAGACCCAGTACTTC

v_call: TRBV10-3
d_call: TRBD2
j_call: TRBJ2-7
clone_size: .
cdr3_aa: CAIRAGTSGGVSYEQYF
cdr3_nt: TGTGCCATCAGGGCCGGGACTAGCGGGGGGGTCTCCTACGAGCAGTACTTC

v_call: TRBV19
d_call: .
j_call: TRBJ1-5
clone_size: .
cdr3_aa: CASSMGGFYSNQPQHF
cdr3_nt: TGTGCCAGTAGTATGGGTGGGTTTTATAGCAATCAGCCCCAGCATTTT

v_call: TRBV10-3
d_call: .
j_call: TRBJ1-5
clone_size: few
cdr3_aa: CAISEQGPNQPQHF
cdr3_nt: TGTGCCATCAGTGAGCAGGGGCCCAATCAGCCCCAGCATTTT

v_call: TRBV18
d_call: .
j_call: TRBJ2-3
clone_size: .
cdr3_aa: CASSPPGKDTQYF
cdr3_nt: TGTGCCAGCTCACCACCCGGGAAAGATACGCAGTATTTT

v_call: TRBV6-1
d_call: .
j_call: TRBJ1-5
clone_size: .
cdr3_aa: CASSDSREDPQHF
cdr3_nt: TGTGCCAGCAGTGACAGCAGGGAGGATCCCCAGCATTTT

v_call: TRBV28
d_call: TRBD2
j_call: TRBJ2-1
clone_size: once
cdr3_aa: CASSPWGGRIYNEQFF
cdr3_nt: TGTGCCAGCAGTCCGTGGGGGGGAAGGATCTACAATGAGCAGTTCTTC

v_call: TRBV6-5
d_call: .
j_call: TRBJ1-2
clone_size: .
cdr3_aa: CASSLAGQPNYGYTF
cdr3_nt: TGTGCCAGCAGTCTCGCTGGGCAGCCTAACTATGGCTACACCTTC

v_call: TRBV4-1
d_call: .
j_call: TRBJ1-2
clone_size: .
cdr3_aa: CASSLQGPGDNYGYTF
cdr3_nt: TGCGCCAGCAGCCTCCAAGGTCCAGGCGATAACTATGGCTACACCTTC

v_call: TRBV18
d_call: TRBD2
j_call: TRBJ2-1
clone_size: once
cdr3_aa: CATLPGTSGEQFF
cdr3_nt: TGTGCCACCCTCCCCGGGACTAGCGGGGAGCAGTTCTTC

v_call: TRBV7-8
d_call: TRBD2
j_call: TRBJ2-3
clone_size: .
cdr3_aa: CASSPGTSEDTQYF
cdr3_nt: TGTGCCAGCAGCCCCGGGACTAGCGAAGATACGCAGTATTTT

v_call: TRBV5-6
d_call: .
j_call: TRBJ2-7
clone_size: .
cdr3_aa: CASALFGYSYEQYF
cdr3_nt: TGTGCCAGCGCCCTATTCGGTTACTCCTACGAGCAGTACTTC

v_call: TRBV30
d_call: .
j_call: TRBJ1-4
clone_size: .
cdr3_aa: CAWGVGKLFF
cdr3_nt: TGTGCCTGGGGAGTCGGAAAACTGTTTTTT

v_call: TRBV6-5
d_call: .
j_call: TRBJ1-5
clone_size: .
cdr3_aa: CASSYRENQPQHF
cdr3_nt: TGTGCCAGCAGTTACAGGGAGAATCAGCCCCAGCATTTT

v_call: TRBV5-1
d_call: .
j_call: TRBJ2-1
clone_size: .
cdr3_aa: CASSLGSTVGNEQFF
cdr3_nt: TGCGCCAGCAGCTTGGGGAGTACGGTGGGCAATGAGCAGTTCTTC

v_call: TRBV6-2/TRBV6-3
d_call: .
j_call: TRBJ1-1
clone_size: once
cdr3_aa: CASSILGSTEAFF
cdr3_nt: TGTGCCAGCAGTATCCTGGGGAGCACTGAAGCTTTCTTT

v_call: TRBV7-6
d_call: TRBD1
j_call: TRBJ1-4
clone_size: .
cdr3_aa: CASSLAPPDRDNEKLFF
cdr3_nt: TGTGCCAGCAGCTTAGCGCCTCCGGACAGGGATAATGAAAAACTGTTTTTT

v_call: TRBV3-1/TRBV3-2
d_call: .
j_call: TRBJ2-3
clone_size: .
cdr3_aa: CASSQVGAYLVYF
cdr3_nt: TGTGCCAGCAGCCAAGTTGGAGCCTACCTAGTATATTTT

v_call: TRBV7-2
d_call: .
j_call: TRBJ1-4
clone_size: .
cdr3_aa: CASSPNEKLFF
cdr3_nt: TGTGCCAGCAGCCCTAATGAAAAACTGTTTTTT

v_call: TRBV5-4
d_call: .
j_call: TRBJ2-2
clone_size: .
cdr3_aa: CASRSQGPGELFF
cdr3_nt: TGTGCCAGCAGGTCCCAAGGTCCCGGGGAGCTGTTTTTT

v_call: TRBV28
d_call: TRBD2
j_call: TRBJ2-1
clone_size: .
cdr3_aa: CASSQLGTSGGSYNEQFF
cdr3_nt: TGTGCCAGCAGTCAACTGGGGACTAGCGGGGGGTCCTACAATGAGCAGTTCTTC

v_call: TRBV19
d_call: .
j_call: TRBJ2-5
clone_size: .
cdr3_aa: CASSIDSEETQYF
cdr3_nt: TGTGCCAGTAGCATTGACAGCGAAGAGACCCAGTACTTC

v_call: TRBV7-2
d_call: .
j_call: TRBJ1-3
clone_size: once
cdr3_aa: CASSLVGSGNTIYF
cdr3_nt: TGTGCCAGCAGCTTGGTTGGGTCTGGAAACACCATATATTTT

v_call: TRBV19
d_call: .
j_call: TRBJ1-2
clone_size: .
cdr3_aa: CASSPQGQNYGYTF
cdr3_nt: TGTGCCAGTAGCCCGCAGGGGCAGAACTATGGCTACACCTTC

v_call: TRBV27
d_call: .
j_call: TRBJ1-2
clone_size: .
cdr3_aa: CASSLSRQGKSGYTF
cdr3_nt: TGTGCCAGCAGTTTATCCCGCCAGGGAAAAAGTGGCTACACCTTC

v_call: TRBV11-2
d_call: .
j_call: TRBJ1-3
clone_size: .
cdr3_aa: CASSLKGSGNTIYF
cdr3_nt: TGTGCCAGCAGCTTAAAGGGATCTGGAAACACCATATATTTT

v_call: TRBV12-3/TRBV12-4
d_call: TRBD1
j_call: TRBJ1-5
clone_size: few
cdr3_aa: CASRGTGNQPQHF
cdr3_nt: TGTGCCAGCAGGGGGACAGGAAATCAGCCCCAGCATTTT